This T cell receptor (beta chain) was identified in a study of blood T cell repertoires in COVID-19. Profiling relied on immunoSEQ multiplex PCR, and the TCRdb table lists in-frame clones only, not all of them. The sample holds roughly 200,000 clones, roughly 84% seen once. Germline CDR1 reads ENHRY; CDR2 reads SYGVKD. V gave up 4 bases and J gave up 4 bases, with 13 bases separating them. The CDR3 totals 14 residues. This TCR was sampled from a man aged 45-65 years with COVID-19, enrolled during active disease. The chain couples TRBV10-3 to TRBJ2-5, with D tentatively TRBD1 (7 bases). The source material was peripheral blood. The CDR3 reads CAISGQGLGETQYF. DNA of the CDR3: TGTGCCATCAGTGGACAGGGACTCGGAGAGACCCAGTACTTC.